Detailed here is one T cell receptor (beta chain). The germline gives CDR1 KGHDR, CDR2 SFDVKD. V lost 2 bases to trimming and J lost 0 bases; unmatched junction nucleotides: 6. The CDR3 totals 17 residues. The record originates from a study of blood T cell repertoires in COVID-19. The overall study: Samples came from the United States, Italy and Spain, spanning acute and convalescent COVID-19. Sample material is recorded as cDNA or gDNA derived from T cells, B-cell-depleted T cells, or PBMCs.

Enrolment of Seattle patients took place during active infection, and they were followed longitudinally. Per the original data handling: Amplification of reference gene primers provided the estimated nucleated cell counts. Assay used: immunoSEQ multiplex PCR; TCRdb lists only in-frame clones, some missing. V and J calls and clone size come straight from that table; D and trimming were deduced from the DNA. Of fewer than 55,000 clones detected, about 81% appear once; the ten largest clones hold 26%. The specimen sequenced was peripheral blood. This clonotype was sampled from a woman older than 75 with COVID-19, enrolled during active disease. This chain uses TRBV24-1 with TRBJ2-7; 10 bases agree with TRBD2. The CDR3 sequence: CATSDSGTSDSSYEQYF. The CDR3 DNA sequence: TGTGCCACCAGTGATTCCGGGACTAGCGACAGCTCCTACGAGCAGTACTTC.